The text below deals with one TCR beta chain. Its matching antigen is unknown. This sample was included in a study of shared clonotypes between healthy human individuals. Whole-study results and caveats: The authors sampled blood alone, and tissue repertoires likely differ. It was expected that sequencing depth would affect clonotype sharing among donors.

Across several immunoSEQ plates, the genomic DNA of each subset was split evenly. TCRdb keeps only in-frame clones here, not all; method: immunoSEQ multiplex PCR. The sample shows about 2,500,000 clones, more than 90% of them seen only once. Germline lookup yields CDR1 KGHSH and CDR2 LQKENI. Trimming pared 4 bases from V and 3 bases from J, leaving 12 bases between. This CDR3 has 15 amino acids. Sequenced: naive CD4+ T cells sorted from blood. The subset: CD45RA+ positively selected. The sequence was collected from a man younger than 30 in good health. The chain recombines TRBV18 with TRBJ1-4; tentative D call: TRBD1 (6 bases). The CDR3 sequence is CASSLSGAANEKLFF. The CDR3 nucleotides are TGTGCCAGCTCACTTTCAGGGGCGGCTAATGAAAAACTGTTTTTT.